This T cell receptor beta chain is drawn from a study of blood T cells in healthy people across ages. PCR was performed a second time for about 7 to 12 cycles using a sample-barcoded 5' primer and a J-beta primer mix. Every cDNA molecule bore a tag from a template-switch adaptor containing 12 random nucleotides. Each CDR3 protein gets one entry after TCRdb re-called the 5' RACE reads with MiXCR. The table shows 600,000 to 850,000 distinct CDR3 sequences, with 20% to 30% occurring only once. Whole-study findings and limits: Unsorted PBMC input precluded a conclusive naive versus antigen-experienced comparison. Age advanced and TCR beta diversity per million T cells fell, roughly linearly.

To note about this clonotype: As yet, its antigen is unknown.

Germline V gene lookup returns CDR1 ENHRY and CDR2 SYGVKD. CDR3 size: 16 residues. Germline trimming cut 5 bases from V and 4 bases from J; bases unmatched to any gene: 11. These records were also assigned to another study, of T cells of mothers and their children.

The clonotype comes from a boy between 10 and 17 years old in good health. The chain links TRBV10-3 to TRBJ1-1, with 9 bases fitting TRBD1. Material for sequencing was blood. CDR3 coding DNA: TGTGCCATCAGTCCCAACCCCGGGACAGGGTTCACTGAAGCTTTCTTT. This translates into CAISPNPGTGFTEAFF.